The 14 T cell receptor beta chains presented below share a single source sample, sequenced in a study of T cells in women clearing cervical HPV infection. Clones were sequenced by immunoSEQ multiplex PCR, and TCRdb holds only the in-frame ones, with some missing. The listing contains roughly 30,000 clones. Sequencing was carried out using blood buffy coat. These receptors were obtained from a woman aged 18 to 69 with a cervical HPV16 infection that either progressed to CIN3+ or cleared (not recorded which).

Incomplete CDR3 DNA: TGTGCCAGCAGCATCGACACGTACGAG. This sequence encodes CASSIDTYE. The CDR3 in full is CASSIDTYEQYF. This rearrangement joins TRBV5-4 to TRBJ2-7; D is undetermined. The read terminates 3 residues before the CDR3 end, so the remaining end is supplied by the germline J gene. The length of the CDR3 is 12 residues. The germline V gene encodes CDR1 SGHNT and CDR2 YYREEE (reference sequence). The ends were cut back, 4 bases at V and 4 bases at J, with 9 bases in the middle.

On this clone itself: The observed sequence ends 3 residues before the CDR3 terminus, with the missing tail filled in from the germline J gene. The chain employs TRBV18 and TRBJ2-5, with D possibly matching TRBD1 (6 bases). Per germline, CDR1 KGHSH and CDR2 LQKENI. Trimming removed 3 bases from V and 2 bases from J, with 13 bases in between. This CDR3 region has 15 residues. CDR3 DNA, as far as it was read: TGTGCCAGCTCACCTCGGGACAAGCTTCAAGAGACC. It yields the protein CASSPRDKLQET. The entire CDR3 is CASSPRDKLQETQYF.

Worth noting for this clone: The read ends 3 residues before the CDR3 terminus; that terminus is restored from the germline J gene. V gene TRBV7-9 combines with J gene TRBJ2-4; 11 nucleotides align to TRBD1. CDR1 and CDR2 from the germline V gene are SEHNR and FQNEAQ (reference sequence). This CDR3 contains 15 residues. The CDR3 loop is CASSHGQGASYGQYF. CDR3 DNA, as far as it was read: TGTGCCAGCAGCCATGGACAGGGGGCGAGCTATGGT.

Concerning this clone itself: The read gets to within 3 residues of the CDR3 end, and the germline J gene fills in the rest. The chain joins TRBV24-1 to TRBJ2-2, with TRBD1 identical over 8 bases. Germline loops: CDR1 KGHDR, CDR2 SFDVKD. The CDR3 totals 15 residues. The J segment lost 6 bases and the V segment lost 4 bases, leaving 6 bases of the junction unmatched. CDR3 DNA, as far as it was read: TGTGCCACCAGTGACTCTGGACAGGGATCCGGGGAG. This sequence encodes CATSDSGQGSGE. The full CDR3 protein is CATSDSGQGSGELFF.

With respect to this clone: Read data end 3 residues before the CDR3 end; the end is taken from the germline J gene. The chain uses TRBV7-9 and TRBJ1-2; 7 bases agree with TRBD1. The CDR3 loop spans 15 amino acids. With V trimmed by 5 bases and J by 3 bases, 9 bases remained unmatched. Germline V gene lookup returns CDR1 SEHNR and CDR2 FQNEAQ (reference sequence). CDR3: CASSHQTGWDYGYTF. The sequenced CDR3 bases are TGTGCCAGCAGCCACCAGACAGGGTGGGACTATGGC.

Regarding this clone: From the germline J gene comes the end of the CDR3, since the read stops 3 residues before it. The V call is TRBV6-2 or TRBV6-3, the J call TRBJ2-3, with TRBD1 identical over 9 bases. The CDR3 has 15 amino acids. Germline V gene data show CDR1 as MNHEY and CDR2 as SVGEGT. CDR3 amino acids: CASSQQGAGNQPQYF. Partial CDR3 DNA: TGTGCCAGCAGCCAACAGGGGGCTGGAAATCAGCCG.

About this clone itself: From the germline J gene comes the end of the CDR3, since the read stops 3 residues before it. The chain carries TRBV6-2 or TRBV6-3 and TRBJ2-7; TRBD1 might be the D (6 bases). The CDR3 contains 14 residues. The V end lost 8 bases, the J end lost 3 bases, and 17 bases lay between the germline ends. Germline V gene data show CDR1 as MNHEY and CDR2 as SVGEGT. The CDR3 region is CASEKQQGHYEQYF. The CDR3 bases that were read are TGTGCCAGCGAGAAGCAACAGGGTCACTACGAG.

The CDR3 bases that were read are TGCAGTGCTAGGGGCAGGGTCTCCTACAATGAG. Protein product: CSARGRVSYNE. The whole CDR3 region reads CSARGRVSYNEQFF. The V gene is TRBV20-1, the J gene TRBJ2-1; possibly TRBD1 for D (5 bases). The observed sequence ends 3 residues before the CDR3 terminus, with the missing tail filled in from the germline J gene. The CDR3 has 14 amino acids. The V gene lost 3 bases and the J gene lost 0 bases, with 9 bases spanning the gap. Germline V gene lookup returns CDR1 DFQATT and CDR2 SNEGSKA (reference sequence).

As for this clone: Read sequence stops 3 residues before the CDR3 end, and the germline J gene provides the missing end. The chain has TRBV18 and TRBJ1-2, with D unclear. Germline V gives CDR1 KGHSH, CDR2 LQKENI. The CDR3 extends over 16 amino acids. This CDR3 reads CASSRELAGGPYDYTF. CDR3 DNA (partial): TGTGCCAGCTCGAGAGAACTAGCGGGAGGGCCTTACGAC.

As regards this clone: The read ends 3 residues early relative to the CDR3; the germline J gene fills the gap. This chain uses TRBV5-1 with TRBJ1-2; 9 bases line up with TRBD1. CDR3 size: 15 residues. Germline values: CDR1 SGHRS, CDR2 YFSETQ. The J segment lost 4 bases and the V segment lost 4 bases, leaving 8 bases of the junction unmatched. The CDR3 region is CASSTGGRVGYGYTF. The covered CDR3 bases are TGCGCCAGCAGCACAGGGGGCAGGGTGGGCTATGGC.

The CDR3 DNA, read in part, is TGTGCCAGTAGGGACAGGGGGCTATCTAATGAAAAA. It translates to CASRDRGLSNEK. The entire CDR3 protein reads CASRDRGLSNEKLFF. This chain connects TRBV19 to TRBJ1-4; TRBD1 aligns across 11 bases. The missing CDR3 end, 3 residues past where the read stops, is filled in from the germline J gene. The V and J ends lost 6 bases and 3 bases, in that order; junction bases with no gene match: 3. Looked up from germline, CDR1 is LNHDA and CDR2 is SQIVND (reference sequence). The CDR3 spans 15 residues.

Concerning this clone itself: The read gets to within 3 residues of the CDR3 end, and the germline J gene fills in the rest. The chain carries TRBV6-2 or TRBV6-3 and TRBJ1-5; 7 bases agree with TRBD1. Germline CDR1 and CDR2: MNHEY and SVGEGT. V gave up 7 bases and J gave up 7 bases; unmatched junction bases: 7. The CDR3 has 13 amino acids. CDR3 DNA, as far as it was read: TGTGCCAGCACTCAGGGGGTTTACCAGCCC. Protein: CASTQGVYQP. The whole CDR3 protein reads CASTQGVYQPQHF.

Regarding this clone: Mismatch with germline at one junction end may stem from a read error. The CDR3 end falls 3 residues outside the read, so it is completed with the germline J gene. The chain employs TRBV7-9 and TRBJ2-1, with D perhaps matching TRBD1 (6 bases). CDR3 length equals 14 residues. Germline CDR1 is SEHNR and CDR2 is FQNEAQ (reference sequence). The CDR3 region is CARSFRDIWNEQFF. CDR3 DNA (partial): TGTGCCAGAAGCTTCCGGGACATCTGGAATGAG.

This clone ranks as medium-sized in terms of frequency. The read terminates 3 residues before the CDR3 end, so the remaining end is supplied by the germline J gene. The chain uses TRBV6-4 and TRBJ2-1; possibly TRBD2 for D (7 bases). Germline CDR1 is MRHNA and CDR2 is SNTAGT. CDR3 size: 16 residues. Trimming cost V 0 bases and J 6 bases, with 15 bases left between them. The CDR3: CASSDSAGAQTNEQFF. The DNA read from the CDR3 is TGTGCCAGCAGTGACTCCGCGGGGGCTCAAACCAATGAG.